This T cell receptor (beta chain) was identified during a study of blood T cell repertoires in COVID-19 (dated by TCRdb to 2019 to 2021). Looking at the study overall: Collaborator samples came from the United States, Italy and Spain and covered acute and convalescent phases of COVID-19. The repertoires were made available in a free public database intended to serve as a resource for research on the immune response to SARS-CoV-2. The sample metadata nearly always contained a de-identified subject ID, COVID-19 status, age in years and sex. Where available, HLA class I and class II types were obtained from metadata supplied by the sample provider rather than from assay-based typing. The material from the prospective study consisted of cDNA or gDNA derived from T cells, B-cell-depleted T cells, or PBMCs. The samples were drawn from the first 160 participants of the ongoing ImmuneRACE study and from 1,254 subjects provided by 6 global collaborators. Subjects who had been exposed to COVID-19, were actively infected with it, or had recovered from it provided the deeply sampled blood TCRbeta repertoires that made up the dataset. Study-level results and caveats: The quantity of clinical and demographic metadata differed by source and by participant and was supplied without curation.

The CDR3 covers 15 residues, taking in both the cysteine and the phenylalanine. The CDR3 DNA has 45 bases and is translated from base 1. The germline V gene (reference sequence) specifies LGHDT as CDR1 and YNNKEL as CDR2. At the junction V is shortened by 3 bases and J by 0 bases, with 6 bases in between. Concerning this clone itself: It lacks a known antigen. Base qualities are not recorded, but no much larger clone differs from it by a single base. Within the sample, other DNA sequences also encode this same CDR3.

The immunoSEQ Assay, a bias-controlled multiplex PCR, was used to amplify TCRbeta CDR3 regions from genomic DNA. Per the authors' processing: The number of nucleated cells in each sample was estimated by amplification of reference gene primers within the assay. To quantify the absolute abundance of each unique TCRbeta CDR3 rearrangement, sequence reads were collapsed and filtered. For each sample, productive Simpson clonality was calculated as the square root of Simpson's diversity index across productive rearrangements. TCRdb took over this immuneACCESS table, retaining in-frame rearrangements with V and J assigned. Such tables are incomplete; in checked studies, under half of the missing clones stem from an unresolved V gene, and the remainder is unexplained. V and J calls and clone size are as listed in that table; D and trimming were resolved from the DNA. The sample table records around 470,000 clones; roughly 91% of these occur just once. 0.55% to 0.75% of the sample rests with the top ten.

Participants in the prospective study were enrolled through a virtual design, were aged about 18 to 90 years, and lived in roughly 25 United States geographic areas. In the prospective study, cohorts were assigned on the basis of participant-reported clinical history obtained from a screening survey and a study questionnaire. ImmuneRACE Cohort 3 recovered participants were defined by two consecutive negative NP/OP PCR tests, healthcare professional clearance, or symptom resolution. Each participant in the prospective study had whole blood, serum and a nasopharyngeal or oropharyngeal swab collected by mobile phlebotomists. Additional blood draws and questionnaires over an approximately two-month period could optionally be provided by prospective study participants. Blood samples from the prospective study were shipped frozen or at room temperature prior to DNA extraction.

This clonotype was obtained from a man between 18 and 35 years old who had recovered from COVID-19. Sequences were obtained from PBMCs or T cells enriched from blood (not recorded which). The rearrangement joined TRBV3-1 (or the pseudogene TRBV3-2) to TRBJ1-6; confidence is insufficient to name the D gene. The nucleotide sequence is given as TGTGCCAGCAGCCAGGCCAGCTCCTATAATTCACCCCTCCACTTT. Translated, this is CASSQASSYNSPLHF.